The present TCR beta chain was sequenced within a study of blood T cell repertoires in COVID-19. Study-level background: PBMCs, B-cell-depleted T cells, or T cells were the source of the cDNA or gDNA that made up the material.

The authors' processing: It was from reference gene primer amplification that nucleated cell counts were estimated. The table came from immunoSEQ multiplex PCR; TCRdb's copy has only in-frame clones and leaves some out. D and trimming were read from the DNA, whereas the V and J calls and clone size are those reported in that table. Here the sample spans 400,000 or so clones, 88% being singletons. Everyone who took part was roughly 18 to 95 years old, and they came from about 25 US areas. In germline, CDR1 is SGHRS, CDR2 YFSETQ. The CDR3 length is 18 residues. Trimming cost V 4 bases and J 1 base; bases outside gene matches: 9.

The clonotype was recovered from a middle-aged woman with acute COVID-19. Sequencing was performed on PBMCs or T cells enriched from blood (not recorded which). The V and J genes are TRBV5-1 and TRBJ2-6, with 9 nucleotides matching TRBD1. The CDR3 region has the DNA TGCGCCAGCAGCAATCCGGGACAGGGTTTATCTGGGGCCAACGTCCTGACTTTC. Encoded protein: CASSNPGQGLSGANVLTF.